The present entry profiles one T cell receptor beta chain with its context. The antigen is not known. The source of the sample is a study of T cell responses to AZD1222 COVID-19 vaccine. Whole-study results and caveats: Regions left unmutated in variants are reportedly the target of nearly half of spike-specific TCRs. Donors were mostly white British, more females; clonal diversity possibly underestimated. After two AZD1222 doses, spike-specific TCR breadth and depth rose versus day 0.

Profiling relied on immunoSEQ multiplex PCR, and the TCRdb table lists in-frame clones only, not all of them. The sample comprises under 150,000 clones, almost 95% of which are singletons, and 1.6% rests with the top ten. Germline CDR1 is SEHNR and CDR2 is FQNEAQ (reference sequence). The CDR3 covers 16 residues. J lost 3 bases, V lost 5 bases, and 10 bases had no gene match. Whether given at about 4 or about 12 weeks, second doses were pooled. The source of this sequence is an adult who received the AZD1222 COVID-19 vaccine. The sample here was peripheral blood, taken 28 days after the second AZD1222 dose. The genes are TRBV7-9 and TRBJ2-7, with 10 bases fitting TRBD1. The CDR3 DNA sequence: TGTGCCAGCAGCCCAGGGGTAGGGACAGGGGACTACGAGCAGTACTTC. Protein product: CASSPGVGTGDYEQYF.